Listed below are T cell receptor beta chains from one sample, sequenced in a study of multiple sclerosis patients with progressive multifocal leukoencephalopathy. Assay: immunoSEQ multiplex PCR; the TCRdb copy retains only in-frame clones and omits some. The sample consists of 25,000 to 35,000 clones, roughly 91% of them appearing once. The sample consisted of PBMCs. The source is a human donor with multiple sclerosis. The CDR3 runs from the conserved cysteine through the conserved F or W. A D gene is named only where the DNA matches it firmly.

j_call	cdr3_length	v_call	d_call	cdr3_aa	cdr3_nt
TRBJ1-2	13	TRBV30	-	CAWSKGPGGGYTF	TGTGCCTGGAGTAAGGGTCCCGGAGGAGGCTACACCTTC
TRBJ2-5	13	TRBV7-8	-	CASSLGAGETQYF	TGTGCCAGCAGCCTAGGGGCCGGAGAGACCCAGTACTTC
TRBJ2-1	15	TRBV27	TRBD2	CASSWLAGEGNEQFF	TGTGCCAGCAGTTGGCTAGCGGGGGAGGGCAATGAGCAGTTCTTC
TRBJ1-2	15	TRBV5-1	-	CASSLAVRGRDGYTF	TGCGCCAGCAGCTTGGCCGTGCGGGGTCGGGATGGCTACACCTTC
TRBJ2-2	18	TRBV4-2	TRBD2	CASSQALGSGGYTGELFF	TGTGCCAGCAGCCAAGCGTTGGGTAGCGGGGGATACACCGGGGAGCTGTTTTTT
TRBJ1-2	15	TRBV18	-	CASSPGGRGDYGYTF	TGTGCCAGCTCACCAGGGGGCAGGGGAGACTATGGCTACACCTTC
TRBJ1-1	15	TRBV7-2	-	CASSSLGVRVAEAFF	TGTGCCAGCAGCTCCCTCGGGGTACGGGTTGCTGAAGCTTTCTTT
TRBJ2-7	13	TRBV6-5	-	CASRGTEVGEQYF	TGTGCCAGCAGAGGGACGGAGGTCGGCGAGCAGTACTTC
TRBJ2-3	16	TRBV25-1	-	CASSFRGGGRTDTQYF	TGTGCCAGCAGTTTTCGTGGGGGCGGCCGCACAGATACGCAGTATTTT
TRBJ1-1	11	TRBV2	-	CASGGGEEAFF	TGTGCCAGCGGGGGAGGGGAAGAAGCTTTCTTT
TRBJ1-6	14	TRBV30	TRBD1	CAWSSGQGPSPLHF	TGTGCCTGGAGTTCGGGACAGGGCCCTTCACCCCTCCACTTT
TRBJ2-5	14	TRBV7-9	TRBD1	CASSRGQYQETQYF	TGTGCCAGCAGCCGGGGACAGTACCAAGAGACCCAGTACTTC
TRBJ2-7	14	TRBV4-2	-	CASSQEWGSYEQYF	TGTGCCAGCAGCCAAGAATGGGGGTCCTACGAGCAGTACTTC
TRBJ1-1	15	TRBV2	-	CASSEGGRANTEAFF	TGTGCCAGCAGTGAGGGCGGACGGGCGAACACTGAAGCTTTCTTT
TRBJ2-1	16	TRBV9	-	CASSVNGLDSYNEQFF	TGTGCCAGCAGCGTAAACGGTCTAGACTCCTACAATGAGCAGTTCTTC
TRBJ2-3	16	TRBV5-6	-	CASSPPGGLVAYTQYF	TGTGCCAGCAGCCCTCCAGGGGGACTCGTTGCGTATACGCAGTATTTT
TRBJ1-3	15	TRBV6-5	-	CASSYGTGRGNTIYF	TGTGCCAGCAGTTACGGAACAGGGCGCGGAAACACCATATATTTT
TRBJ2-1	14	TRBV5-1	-	CASSSGDLYNEQFF	TGCGCCAGCAGCTCCGGGGATCTATACAATGAGCAGTTCTTC
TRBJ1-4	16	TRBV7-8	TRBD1	CASSDRTGWTNEKLFF	TGTGCCAGCAGCGACCGGACAGGGTGGACTAATGAAAAACTGTTTTTT
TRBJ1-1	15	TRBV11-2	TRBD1	CASSATGGRGTEAFF	TGTGCCAGCAGCGCGACAGGGGGCCGAGGCACTGAAGCTTTCTTT
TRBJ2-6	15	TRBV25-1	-	CASSPQGPGANVLTF	TGTGCCAGCAGTCCCCAGGGGCCCGGGGCCAACGTCCTGACTTTC
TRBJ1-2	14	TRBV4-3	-	CASSQDFRGGGYTF	TGCGCCAGCAGCCAAGATTTTAGGGGTGGTGGCTACACCTTC
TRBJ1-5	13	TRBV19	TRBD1	CASHTGEAQPQHF	TGTGCCAGCCACACAGGGGAAGCTCAGCCCCAGCATTTT